This T cell receptor (beta chain) was sequenced for a study of blood T cells in healthy people across ages. For the second PCR, which ran for roughly 7 to 11 cycles, a sample-barcoded 5' primer and a J-beta primer mix were used. MiXCR was run by TCRdb on the 5' RACE reads, yielding one entry per CDR3 protein. The sample holds over 1,300,000 distinct CDR3 sequences; almost 60% are singletons and the top ten take roughly 7%. Whole-study findings and limits: There were more naive CD4+ cells and higher diversity in long-lived donors than in aged donors. The diversity estimates, figures obtained from one million T cells, were considered underestimates.

Trimming shortened V by 5 bases and J by 8 bases, and 12 bases separated the two germline ends. Germline V gene sequence: CDR1 SGHAT, CDR2 FQDESV (reference sequence). This CDR3 spans 13 amino acids. It was 9.5 to 10 milliliters of peripheral blood that were drawn from each donor. With respect to this clonotype: Its antigen remains unidentified.

This TCR was sampled from a man aged 18 to 29 in good health. The chain links TRBV11-1 to TRBJ2-2; D might be TRBD2 (7 bases). Sequenced: blood. The CDR3 protein is CASSLGGLGELFF. CDR3 nucleotides: TGTGCCAGCAGCCTCGGGGGGCTGGGGGAGCTGTTTTTT. The full variable domain, with the rest looked up from reference TRBV11-1 and TRBJ2-2, is EAEVAQSPRYKITEKSQAVAFWCDPISGHATLYWYRQILGQGPELLVQFQDESVVDDSQLPKDRFSAERLKGVDSTLKIQPAELGDSAMYLCASSLGGLGELFFGEGSRLTVL.